This T cell receptor beta chain was recorded in a study of identical twins. As for this clonotype: Its antigen is unidentified.

Template switching added a universal primer binding site, and final cDNA carried unique molecular identifiers. Via MiXCR, TCRdb re-called the 5' RACE reads, giving one row per CDR3 protein. The data show around 250,000 distinct CDR3 sequences, approximately 11% seen once. In germline, CDR1 is SGHTA, CDR2 FQGNSA. The V end lost 5 bases, the J end lost 2 bases, and 14 bases lay between the germline ends. The CDR3 runs 15 residues. Findings and caveats of the study: Cross-sectional statistics underpinned the conclusions; the same donors were not followed.

These data are also associated with another study on yellow fever vaccine responses in identical twins.

The V and J genes are TRBV7-2 and TRBJ2-3, with D maybe TRBD1 (5 bases). The clonotype comes from a woman younger than 35 in good health. The sample taken for sequencing was memory (CD45RO+) T cells sorted from blood. The CDR3 region is CASSPRQKTTDTQYF. The CDR3 bases are TGTGCCAGCAGCCCGCGACAGAAAACCACAGATACGCAGTATTTT.